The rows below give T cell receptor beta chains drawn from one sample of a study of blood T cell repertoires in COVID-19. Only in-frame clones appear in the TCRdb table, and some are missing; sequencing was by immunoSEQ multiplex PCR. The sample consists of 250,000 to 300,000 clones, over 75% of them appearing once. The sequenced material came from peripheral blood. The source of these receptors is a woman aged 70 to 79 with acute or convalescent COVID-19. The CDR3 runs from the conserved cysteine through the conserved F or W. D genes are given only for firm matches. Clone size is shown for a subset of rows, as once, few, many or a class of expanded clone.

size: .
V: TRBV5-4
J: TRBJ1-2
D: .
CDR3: CASSLVGGSDGYTF
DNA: TGTGCCAGCAGCTTGGTGGGGGGGAGCGATGGCTACACCTTC

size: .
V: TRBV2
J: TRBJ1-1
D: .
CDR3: CASRDLRDRHRYTEAFF
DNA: TGTGCCAGCAGGGACCTTAGAGACAGGCACAGATACACTGAAGCTTTCTTT

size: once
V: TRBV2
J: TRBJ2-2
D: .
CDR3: CASSAGLYTGELFF
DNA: TGTGCCAGCAGCGCCGGACTGTACACCGGGGAGCTGTTTTTT

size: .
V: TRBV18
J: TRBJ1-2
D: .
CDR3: CASSPLDSNAYGYTF
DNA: TGTGCCAGCTCACCACTGGACTCGAACGCCTATGGCTACACCTTC

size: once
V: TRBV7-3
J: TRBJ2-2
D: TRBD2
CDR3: CASSPGPPRGGIGELFF
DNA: TGTGCCAGCAGCCCAGGGCCCCCGCGGGGGGGCATCGGGGAGCTGTTTTTT

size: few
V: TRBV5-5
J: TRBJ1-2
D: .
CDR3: CASSVQGDYGYTF
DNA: TGTGCCAGCAGCGTACAGGGAGACTATGGCTACACCTTC

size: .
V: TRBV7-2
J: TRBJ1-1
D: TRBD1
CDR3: CASSLQGARAEAFF
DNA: TGTGCCAGCAGTTTACAGGGGGCGAGGGCTGAAGCTTTCTTT

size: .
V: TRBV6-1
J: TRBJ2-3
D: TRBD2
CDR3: CASSERLAGTDTQYF
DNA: TGTGCCAGCAGTGAACGGCTAGCGGGCACAGATACGCAGTATTTT

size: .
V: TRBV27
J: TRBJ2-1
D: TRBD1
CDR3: CASRRTGSYNEQFF
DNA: TGTGCCAGCAGAAGGACAGGCTCCTACAATGAGCAGTTCTTC

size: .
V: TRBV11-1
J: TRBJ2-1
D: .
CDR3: CASSLSRNEQFF
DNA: TGTGCCAGCAGCTTATCCCGGAATGAGCAGTTCTTC

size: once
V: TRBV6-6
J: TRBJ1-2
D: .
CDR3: CASSYSRQRLDGYTF
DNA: TGTGCCAGCAGTTACTCCCGACAGCGATTGGATGGCTACACCTTC

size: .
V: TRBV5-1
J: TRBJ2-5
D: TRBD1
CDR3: CASSLTDRAETQYF
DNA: TGCGCCAGCAGCCTAACGGACAGGGCGGAGACCCAGTACTTC

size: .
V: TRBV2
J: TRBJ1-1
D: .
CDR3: CASSLRAGNTEAFF
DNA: TGTGCCAGCAGTTTGAGGGCGGGGAACACTGAAGCTTTCTTT

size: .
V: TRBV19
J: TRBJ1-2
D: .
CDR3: CASSDRYGYTF
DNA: TGTGCCAGTAGTGACAGGTATGGCTACACCTTC

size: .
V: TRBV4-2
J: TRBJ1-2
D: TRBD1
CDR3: CASSLRTGALYGYTF
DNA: TGTGCCAGCAGCCTTAGAACAGGGGCCCTCTATGGCTACACCTTC

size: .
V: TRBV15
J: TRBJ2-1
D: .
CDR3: CATSPRGAVNEQFF
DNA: TGTGCCACCAGCCCCCGGGGGGCTGTTAATGAGCAGTTCTTC

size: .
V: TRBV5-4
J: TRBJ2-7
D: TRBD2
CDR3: CASTRGGVRSYEQYF
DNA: TGTGCCAGCACCCGGGGGGGGGTTCGGTCCTACGAGCAGTACTTC

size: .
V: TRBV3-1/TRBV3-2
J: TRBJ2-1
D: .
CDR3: CASSLDTRGNEQFF
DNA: TGTGCCAGCAGCCTCGATACTAGGGGGAATGAGCAGTTCTTC

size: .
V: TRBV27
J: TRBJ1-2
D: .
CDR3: CASSPNGGYYGYTF
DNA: TGTGCCAGCAGCCCTAACGGGGGTTACTATGGCTACACCTTC

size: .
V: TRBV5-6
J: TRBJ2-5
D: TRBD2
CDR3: CASSFGLAGKETQYF
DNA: TGTGCCAGCAGCTTCGGACTAGCGGGGAAAGAGACCCAGTACTTC

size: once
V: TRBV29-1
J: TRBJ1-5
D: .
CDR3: CSTGGESNQPQHF
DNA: TGCTCTACGGGGGGGGAAAGCAATCAGCCCCAGCATTTT

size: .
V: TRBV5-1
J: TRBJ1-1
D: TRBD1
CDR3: CASSLTGGETEAFF
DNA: TGCGCCAGCAGCTTGACAGGGGGTGAAACTGAAGCTTTCTTT

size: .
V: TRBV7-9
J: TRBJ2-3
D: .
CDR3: CASSLARGADTQYF
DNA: TGTGCCAGCAGCTTAGCCAGGGGCGCAGATACGCAGTATTTT

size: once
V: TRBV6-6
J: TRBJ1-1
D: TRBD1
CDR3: CASRRKQGAEAFF
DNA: TGTGCCAGCAGACGTAAACAGGGGGCTGAAGCTTTCTTT

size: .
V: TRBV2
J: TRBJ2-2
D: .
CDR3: CASSGVGQNTGELFF
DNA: TGTGCCAGCAGTGGTGTGGGACAAAACACCGGGGAGCTGTTTTTT

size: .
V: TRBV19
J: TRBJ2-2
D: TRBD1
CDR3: CASSRDRGATGELFF
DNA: TGTGCCAGTAGTCGGGACAGGGGGGCCACCGGGGAGCTGTTTTTT

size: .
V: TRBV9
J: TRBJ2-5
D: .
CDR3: CASSSRGGLGGTQYF
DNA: TGTGCCAGCAGCTCACGGGGCGGCCTGGGGGGGACCCAGTACTTC

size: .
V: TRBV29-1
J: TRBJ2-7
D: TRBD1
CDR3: CSVAGTGGGGEQYF
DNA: TGCAGCGTTGCCGGGACAGGGGGAGGAGGGGAGCAGTACTTC

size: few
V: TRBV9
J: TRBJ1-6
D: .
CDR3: CASSPGQAPNSPLHF
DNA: TGTGCCAGCTCACCGGGTCAAGCCCCCAATTCACCCCTCCACTTT

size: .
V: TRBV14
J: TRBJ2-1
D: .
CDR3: CASSQDRWAGTYNEQFF
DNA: TGTGCCAGCAGCCAAGATCGGTGGGCAGGAACGTACAATGAGCAGTTCTTC

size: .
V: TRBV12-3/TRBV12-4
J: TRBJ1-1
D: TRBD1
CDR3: CASSFQGGAEAFF
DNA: TGTGCCAGCAGTTTCCAGGGGGGCGCTGAAGCTTTCTTT

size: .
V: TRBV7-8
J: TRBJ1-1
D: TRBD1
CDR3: CASSLGTGRQVF
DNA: TGTGCCAGCAGCTTAGGGACAGGGAGGCAGGTCTTT

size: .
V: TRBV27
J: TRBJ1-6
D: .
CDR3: CASSLEGMGGNSPLHF
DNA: TGTGCCAGCAGTTTAGAGGGCATGGGAGGAAATTCACCCCTCCACTTT

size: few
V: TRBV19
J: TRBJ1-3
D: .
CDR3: CASSIQGFGNTIYF
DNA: TGTGCCAGTAGTATCCAGGGATTCGGAAACACCATATATTTT

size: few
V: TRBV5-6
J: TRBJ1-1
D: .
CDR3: CASSPNAGAANTEAFF
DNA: TGTGCCAGCAGCCCTAATGCGGGGGCAGCAAACACTGAAGCTTTCTTT

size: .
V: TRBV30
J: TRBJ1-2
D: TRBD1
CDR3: CACLGQGKGSVYGYTF
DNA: TGTGCCTGCCTAGGACAGGGGAAGGGGAGTGTCTATGGCTACACCTTC

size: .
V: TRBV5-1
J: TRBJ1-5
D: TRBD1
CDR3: CASSRDSYQEPQHF
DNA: TGCGCCAGCAGCCGGGACAGCTATCAGGAGCCCCAGCATTTT

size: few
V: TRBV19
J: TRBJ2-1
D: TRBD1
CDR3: CASSRQGGFEQFF
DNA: TGTGCCAGTAGCCGACAGGGTGGTTTTGAGCAGTTCTTC

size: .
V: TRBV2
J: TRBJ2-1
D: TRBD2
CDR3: CASNLAGGRDEQFF
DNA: TGTGCCAGCAACCTGGCGGGGGGGCGGGATGAGCAGTTCTTC

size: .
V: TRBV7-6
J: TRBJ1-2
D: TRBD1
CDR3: CASSPESDRVSHGYTF
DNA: TGTGCCAGCAGCCCTGAGTCAGACAGGGTTAGCCATGGCTACACCTTC

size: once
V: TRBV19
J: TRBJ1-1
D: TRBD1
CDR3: CASSPDRAYKTEAFF
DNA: TGTGCCAGTAGCCCCGACAGGGCTTATAAGACTGAAGCTTTCTTT